The clone carrying this T cell receptor (beta chain) was picked up a small number of times. The target antigen is unknown. These data are taken from a study of immune heterogeneity within non-small cell lung tumors. The CDR3 sequence is 14 residues long. The germline V gene has CDR1 KGHSH and CDR2 LQKENI. The V gene lost 3 bases and the J gene lost 5 bases, with 13 bases spanning the gap. Bulk tumor genomic DNA served as template, at 600 ng per sample. Several biopsies were spaced far apart within each primary tumor and obtained as surgery took place. The patients were newly diagnosed with non-small cell lung cancer, had not been treated, and had curative surgery. Every donor was a newly diagnosed non-small cell lung cancer patient having surgery with curative intent. CDR3 of TCR beta was amplified by multiplex PCR that used 32 V and 13 J primers. TCRdb passed the multiplex PCR reads through MiXCR, listing each CDR3 protein once. The table includes about 4,500 distinct CDR3 sequences, roughly 24% detected once.

The study's findings and limits: High-frequency T-cell receptor beta clonotypes were largely distinct between individual patients.

The clonotype originates from a man in his 60s with non-small cell lung cancer. The rearrangement links TRBV18 to TRBJ1-1, with D possibly being TRBD1 (5 bases). Sequenced input: lung tumor tissue. The CDR3 protein is CASSPGGGRTEAFF. CDR3 DNA sequence: TGTGCCAGCTCACCTGGGGGGGGTAGAACTGAAGCTTTCTTT.